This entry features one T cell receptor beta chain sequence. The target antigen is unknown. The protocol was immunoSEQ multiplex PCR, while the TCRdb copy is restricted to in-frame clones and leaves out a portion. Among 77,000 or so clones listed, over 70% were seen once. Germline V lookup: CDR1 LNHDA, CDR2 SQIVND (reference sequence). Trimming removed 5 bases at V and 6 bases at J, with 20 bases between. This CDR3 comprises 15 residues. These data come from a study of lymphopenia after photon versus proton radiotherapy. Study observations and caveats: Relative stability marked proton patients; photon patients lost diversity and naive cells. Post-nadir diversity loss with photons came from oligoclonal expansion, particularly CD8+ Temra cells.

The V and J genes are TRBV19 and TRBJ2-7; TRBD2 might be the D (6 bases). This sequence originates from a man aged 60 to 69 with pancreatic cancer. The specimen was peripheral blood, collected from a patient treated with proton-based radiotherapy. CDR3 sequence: CASSPQAGLGSEQYF. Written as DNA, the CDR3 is TGTGCCAGTAGTCCCCAGGCGGGGTTGGGGAGCGAGCAGTACTTC.